This record covers a single T cell receptor beta chain. These data originate in a study of blood T cell repertoires in COVID-19. At the level of the study: Specimens from acute and convalescent COVID-19 originated in the United States, Italy and Spain. The cDNA or gDNA used as material had been derived from T cells, B-cell-depleted T cells, or PBMCs.

Unmatched junction bases numbered 11, after V lost 7 bases and J lost 7 bases. In germline, CDR1 is SNHLY, CDR2 FYNNEI. The CDR3 loop spans 15 amino acids. As handled by the study authors: By means of reference gene primer amplification, nucleated cell counts were estimated. Profiling relied on immunoSEQ multiplex PCR, and the TCRdb table lists in-frame clones only, not all of them. That table gives V, J and clone size, and the DNA gave D and trimming. The sample contains roughly 300,000 clones, just under 90% of which appear only once. The sample comprised peripheral blood. The chain employs TRBV2 and TRBJ2-2; TRBD1 agrees at 8 bases. The sequence derives from a woman in her 30s with COVID-19, enrolled during active disease. CDR3 coding DNA: TGTGCCAGCACTGGACGACAGGGGCTCATCGGGGAGCTGTTTTTT. It is translated as CASTGRQGLIGELFF. The variable domain in full, with the rest retrieved from reference TRBV2 and TRBJ2-2, is EPEVTQTPSHQVTQMGQEVILRCVPISNHLYFYWYRQILGQKVEFLVSFYNNEISEKSEIFDDQFSVERPDGSNFTLKIRSTKLEDSAMYFCASTGRQGLIGELFFGEGSRLTVL.